This TCR beta chain was documented in a study of blood T cell repertoires in COVID-19. Sequencing was performed with immunoSEQ multiplex PCR; in TCRdb, only in-frame clones are kept and a portion is missing. This table has hundreds of thousands of clones, approximately 92% appearing once. Per the germline V gene, CDR1 is SNHLY and CDR2 is FYNNEI. This CDR3 spans 13 amino acids. V was pared by 2 bases and J by 7 bases, with 8 bases between. Recruits, aged about 18 to 89 years, lived in approximately 26 US areas. The receptor was isolated from a man aged 30-40 years who had recovered from COVID-19. This chain joins TRBV2 and TRBJ1-4; D call uncertain. The specimen was PBMCs or T cells enriched from blood (not recorded which). The DNA of the CDR3 is TGTGCCAGCAGTGAACGACTCCTTGAAAAACTGTTTTTT. Translating it yields CASSERLLEKLFF.